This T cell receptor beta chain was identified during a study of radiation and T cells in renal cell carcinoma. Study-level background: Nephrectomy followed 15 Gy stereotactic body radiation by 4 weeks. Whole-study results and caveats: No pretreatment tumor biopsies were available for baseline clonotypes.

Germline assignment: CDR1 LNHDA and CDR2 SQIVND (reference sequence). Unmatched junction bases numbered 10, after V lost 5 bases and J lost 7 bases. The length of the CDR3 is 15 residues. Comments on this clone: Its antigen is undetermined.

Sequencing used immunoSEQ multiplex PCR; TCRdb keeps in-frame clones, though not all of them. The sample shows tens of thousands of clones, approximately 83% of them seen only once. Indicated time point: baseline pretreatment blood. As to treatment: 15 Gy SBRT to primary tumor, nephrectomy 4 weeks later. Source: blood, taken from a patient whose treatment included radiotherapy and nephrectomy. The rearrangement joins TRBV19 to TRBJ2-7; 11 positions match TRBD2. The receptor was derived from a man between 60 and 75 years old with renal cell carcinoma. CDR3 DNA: TGTGCCAGTAGTGTCACTAGCGGGAGCCCCCCTGAGCAGTACTTC. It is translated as CASSVTSGSPPEQYF.